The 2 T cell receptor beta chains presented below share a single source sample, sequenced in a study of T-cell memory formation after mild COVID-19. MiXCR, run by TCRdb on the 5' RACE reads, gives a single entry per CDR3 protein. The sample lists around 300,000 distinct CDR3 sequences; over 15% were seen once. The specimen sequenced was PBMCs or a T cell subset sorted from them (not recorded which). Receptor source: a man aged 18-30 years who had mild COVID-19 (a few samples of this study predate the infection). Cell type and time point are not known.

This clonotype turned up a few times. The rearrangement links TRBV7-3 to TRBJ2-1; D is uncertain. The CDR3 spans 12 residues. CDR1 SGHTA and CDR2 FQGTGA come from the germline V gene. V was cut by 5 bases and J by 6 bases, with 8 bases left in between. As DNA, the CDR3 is TGTGCCAGCAGCCGTCCCGGCAATGAGCAGTTCTTC. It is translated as CASSRPGNEQFF.

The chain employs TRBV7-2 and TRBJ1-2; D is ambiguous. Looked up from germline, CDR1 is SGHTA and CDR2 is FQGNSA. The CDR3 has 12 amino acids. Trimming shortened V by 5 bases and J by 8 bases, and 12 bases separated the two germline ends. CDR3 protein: CASSQPWEGYTF. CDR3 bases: TGTGCCAGCAGCCAACCTTGGGAGGGCTACACCTTC.